This entry lists 22 T cell receptor beta chains sequenced from one sample in a study of blood T cell repertoires in COVID-19. Profiled with immunoSEQ multiplex PCR; TCRdb holds only in-frame clones, not every one. The table records roughly 110,000 clones, more than 85% of them present only once. The sequenced sample was peripheral blood. The receptors stem from a human donor with acute or convalescent COVID-19. The donor label of this sample is uncertain.

This chain uses TRBV11-3 with TRBJ2-1, with 10 bases identical to TRBD2. The V gene end was trimmed by 3 bases and the J gene end by 2 bases; junction bases not matched to a gene: 4. The CDR3 runs 16 residues. Germline-derived CDR1 and CDR2 are SGHNT and YENEEA. The CDR3 DNA reads TGTGCCAGCAGCTTCCAAGCGGGAGGGCCCTACAATGAGCAGTTCTTC. Translating gives CASSFQAGGPYNEQFF.

This rearrangement joins TRBV20-1 to TRBJ1-1; unclear D gene. V was trimmed by 6 bases and J by 3 bases, leaving 8 bases between them. The CDR3 has 11 amino acids. Looked up from germline, CDR1 is DFQATT and CDR2 is SNEGSKA (reference sequence). The CDR3 bases are TGCAGTGCCGCGGCAGACACTGAAGCTTTCTTT. It codes for CSAAADTEAFF.

This chain joins TRBV7-7 and TRBJ2-5, with D hard to call. The CDR3 runs 13 residues. V lost 2 bases and J 1 base, leaving 5 bases between the germline ends. Germline-derived CDR1 and CDR2 are SSHAT and FNYEAQ (reference sequence). CDR3 coding DNA: TGTGCCAGCAGCTTACGCGGCCAAGAGACCCAGTACTTC. Translating it yields CASSLRGQETQYF.

The J gene is TRBJ2-3, the V gene TRBV5-1; TRBD1 matches 9 bases. This CDR3 comprises 13 residues. Per germline, CDR1 SGHRS and CDR2 YFSETQ. V was pared by 4 bases and J by 8 bases, with 5 bases of the junction left unmatched. In nucleotides, the CDR3 is TGCGCCAGCAGCGTCACGGGACAGGGTACGCAGTATTTT. It yields the protein CASSVTGQGTQYF. The entire variable domain, with the rest obtained from reference TRBV5-1 and TRBJ2-3, is as follows: KAGVTQTPRYLIKTRGQQVTLSCSPISGHRSVSWYQQTPGQGLQFLFEYFSETQRNKGNFPGRFSGRQFSNSRSEMNVSTLELGDSALYLCASSVTGQGTQYFGPGTRLTVL.

J is TRBJ2-5 and V is TRBV11-2; possibly TRBD1 for D (7 bases). This CDR3 region has 13 residues. Trimming pared 6 bases from V and 4 bases from J, leaving 12 bases between. CDR1 is SGHAT and CDR2 is FQNNGV in the germline V gene. The CDR3 DNA sequence: TGTGCCAGCAGACGACAGGGAGGAGAGACCCAGTACTTC. Protein sequence: CASRRQGGETQYF.

This chain connects TRBV2 to TRBJ1-2; 10 bases map to TRBD1. J lost 9 bases, V lost 6 bases, and 7 bases had no gene match. Germline CDR1 SNHLY, CDR2 FYNNEI. This CDR3 contains 13 residues. The CDR3 DNA reads as TGTGCCAGCAGCGGGGACAGGGGCCGAAGCTACACCTTC. Residues: CASSGDRGRSYTF.

The chain combines TRBV28 with TRBJ2-7; TRBD1 agrees at 9 bases. V lost 3 bases to trimming and J lost 3 bases; unmatched junction nucleotides: 12. The CDR3 covers 17 residues. Germline CDR1 reads MDHEN; CDR2 reads SYDVKM. CDR3: CASSFRGTGTVYYEQYF. CDR3 nucleotides: TGTGCCAGCAGTTTCCGGGGGACAGGGACGGTCTACTACGAGCAGTACTTC.

The gene calls are TRBV18 and TRBJ2-7; 7 bases are shared with TRBD2. In germline, CDR1 is KGHSH, CDR2 LQKENI. The CDR3 runs to 15 residues. V was clipped by 3 bases and J by 4 bases; unmatched bases: 9. As DNA, the CDR3 is TGTGCCAGCTCACCCGAACGTGGGCGGGGGTACGAGCAGTACTTC. Its protein product is CASSPERGRGYEQYF.

The rearrangement joins TRBV28 to TRBJ2-1; D perhaps matches TRBD2 (5 bases). The CDR3 sequence is 12 residues long. Germline assignment: CDR1 MDHEN and CDR2 SYDVKM. The V end lost 1 base, the J end lost 11 bases, and 9 bases lay between the germline ends. The DNA for the CDR3 is TGTGCCAGCAGTTTATATAGCGTGAAGCAGTTCTTC. This translates into CASSLYSVKQFF. Full variable domain (rest looked up from reference TRBV28 and TRBJ2-1): DVKVTQSSRYLVKRTGEKVFLECVQDMDHENMFWYRQDPGLGLRLIYFSYDVKMKEKGDIPEGYSVSREKKERFSLILESASTNQTSMYLCASSLYSVKQFFGPGTRLTVL.

The chain employs TRBV3-1 (or the pseudogene TRBV3-2) and TRBJ1-1, with D possibly TRBD1 on 5 matching bases. CDR1 is LGHDT and CDR2 is YNNKEL in the germline V gene (reference sequence). This CDR3 comprises 14 residues. V shed 0 bases and J shed 4 bases, with 9 bases lying between them. This CDR3 is CASSQEWGGTEAFF. The CDR3 nucleotides are TGTGCCAGCAGCCAAGAATGGGGGGGCACTGAAGCTTTCTTT.

This chain links TRBV30 with TRBJ2-1, with unresolved D. Germline V gives CDR1 GTSNPN, CDR2 SVGIG (reference sequence). The CDR3 consists of 11 residues. Trimming removed 3 bases at V and 10 bases at J, with 10 bases between. In DNA, the CDR3 is TGTGCCTGGAGGGCGGCTAACGAGCAGTTCTTC. It specifies CAWRAANEQFF.

The gene calls are TRBV4-2 and TRBJ2-6, with TRBD1 matching over 9 bases. Per germline, CDR1 LGHNA and CDR2 YNFKEQ. The J segment lost 0 bases and the V segment lost 8 bases, leaving 14 bases of the junction unmatched. The CDR3 is 19 amino acids. The CDR3 bases are TGTGCCAGCCCACGAACCGGGACAGGGACTTACTCTGGGGCCAACGTCCTGACTTTC. It encodes CASPRTGTGTYSGANVLTF.

V is TRBV4-3 and J is TRBJ2-6; 11 bases line up with TRBD1. CDR1 is LGHNA and CDR2 is YSLEER in the germline V gene. This CDR3 has 18 residues. Trimming cost V 3 bases and J 0 bases; bases outside gene matches: 4. The CDR3 nucleotides are TGCGCCAGCAGCCACGGGACAGGGGGAGGCTCTGGGGCCAACGTCCTGACTTTC. This sequence encodes CASSHGTGGGSGANVLTF.

The chain has TRBV27 and TRBJ1-2, with TRBD1 as a possible D gene (6 bases). The CDR3 runs 15 residues. The germline V gene encodes CDR1 MNHEY and CDR2 SMNVEV (reference sequence). Trimming took 2 bases from V and 2 from J, leaving 12 bases between them. CDR3 sequence: CASSLGGGRNYGYTF. The CDR3 DNA is TGTGCCAGCAGTTTAGGCGGGGGGCGGAACTATGGCTACACCTTC.

The rearrangement links TRBV6-5 to TRBJ1-2; 8 nucleotides match TRBD1. Germline CDR1 is MNHEY and CDR2 is SVGAGI. The CDR3 loop spans 15 amino acids. The V gene end was trimmed by 4 bases and the J gene end by 4 bases; junction bases not matched to a gene: 8. Here the CDR3 reads CASSSPGQGTYGYTF. In nucleotides, the CDR3 is TGTGCCAGCAGTTCCCCAGGACAGGGCACCTATGGCTACACCTTC.

The chain has TRBV12-3 or TRBV12-4 and TRBJ2-1, with 10 bases aligning to TRBD2. The CDR3 covers 13 residues. After removal of 7 bases from V and 9 bases from J, the junction contained 6 bases not matched to a gene. In nucleotides, the CDR3 is TGTGCCAGCACTAGCGGGAGTTTTGGTGAGCAGTTCTTC. Translated: CASTSGSFGEQFF.

The chain has TRBV5-1 and TRBJ1-5; D gene ambiguous. CDR1 is SGHRS, CDR2 YFSETQ, per germline. V lost 5 bases and J 2 bases, leaving 11 bases between the germline ends. The CDR3 spans 14 residues. This CDR3 reads CASSAGQGNQPQHF. Here the CDR3 DNA reads TGCGCCAGCAGTGCAGGCCAGGGCAATCAGCCCCAGCATTTT.

V and J are TRBV11-1 and TRBJ1-1, with TRBD1 matching 7 bases. Germline assignment: CDR1 SGHAT and CDR2 FQDESV (reference sequence). The CDR3 sequence is 15 residues long. J gave up 7 bases and V 7 bases, and 15 bases lay outside the gene matches. Here the CDR3 reads CASTSLGQGGFEAFF. CDR3 DNA sequence: TGTGCCAGCACCTCCCTCGGCCAAGGGGGCTTTGAAGCTTTCTTT.

This clone was counted a single time. The CDR3: CSASSRDYGYTF. DNA for the CDR3: TGCAGTGCTAGTTCCAGGGACTATGGCTACACCTTC. This rearrangement joins TRBV20-1 to TRBJ1-2; D might be TRBD1 (5 bases). The germline V gene encodes CDR1 DFQATT and CDR2 SNEGSKA (reference sequence). The CDR3 totals 12 residues. V was clipped by 3 bases and J by 3 bases, with 8 bases between them.

The J gene is TRBJ1-6, the V gene TRBV11-2, with TRBD1 identical over 7 bases. Losses at the gene ends were 9 bases for V and 14 bases for J; bases not matched to a gene: 16. Germline V gene sequence: CDR1 SGHAT, CDR2 FQNNGV. The CDR3 extends over 14 amino acids. Written as DNA, the CDR3 is TGTGCCAGAGATACAGGACAGGTATTATGGACCCTCCACTTT. Translation gives CARDTGQVLWTLHF.

The CDR3 spells CASSPREGYTF. CDR3 nucleotides: TGTGCCAGCAGCCCTAGGGAGGGCTACACCTTC. This chain joins TRBV7-9 and TRBJ1-2; no clear D. Germline V CDR1 and CDR2: SEHNR, FQNEAQ (reference sequence). Trimming left V 5 bases short and J 8 bases short, with 9 bases between. The CDR3 length is 11 residues.

The rearrangement uses TRBV19 and TRBJ1-2, with 8 bases aligning to TRBD1. Germline CDR1 reads LNHDA; CDR2 reads SQIVND (reference sequence). The length of the CDR3 is 13 residues. V lost 6 bases, J lost 4 bases, and 4 bases stayed unmatched. CDR3 amino acids: CASRDRVSYGYTF. The DNA of the CDR3 is TGTGCCAGTAGGGACAGGGTGTCCTATGGCTACACCTTC. Complete variable domain (other parts from reference TRBV19 and TRBJ1-2): DGGITQSPKYLFRKEGQNVTLSCEQNLNHDAMYWYRQDPGQGLRLIYYSQIVNDFQKGDIAEGYSVSREKKESFPLTVTSAQKNPTAFYLCASRDRVSYGYTFGSGTRLTVV.